The sequence of this T cell receptor (beta chain) was determined in a study of cytotoxic CD8 clonotypes in ibrutinib-treated CLL. The protocol was immunoSEQ multiplex PCR, while the TCRdb copy is restricted to in-frame clones and leaves out a portion. The sample has around 250,000 clones; 70% are singletons. The material was PBMCs, obtained after 24 months of ibrutinib treatment. The source is a human donor with chronic lymphocytic leukemia.

CDR3 residues: CAWSPAGGQGSYGYTF. CDR3 in DNA: TGTGCCTGGAGTCCCGCCGGGGGACAGGGCTCCTATGGCTACACCTTC. This chain joins TRBV30 and TRBJ1-2; 9 nucleotides line up with TRBD1. Germline lookup yields CDR1 GTSNPN and CDR2 SVGIG (reference sequence). Germline trimming cut 2 bases from V and 4 bases from J; bases unmatched to any gene: 11. This CDR3 contains 16 residues.